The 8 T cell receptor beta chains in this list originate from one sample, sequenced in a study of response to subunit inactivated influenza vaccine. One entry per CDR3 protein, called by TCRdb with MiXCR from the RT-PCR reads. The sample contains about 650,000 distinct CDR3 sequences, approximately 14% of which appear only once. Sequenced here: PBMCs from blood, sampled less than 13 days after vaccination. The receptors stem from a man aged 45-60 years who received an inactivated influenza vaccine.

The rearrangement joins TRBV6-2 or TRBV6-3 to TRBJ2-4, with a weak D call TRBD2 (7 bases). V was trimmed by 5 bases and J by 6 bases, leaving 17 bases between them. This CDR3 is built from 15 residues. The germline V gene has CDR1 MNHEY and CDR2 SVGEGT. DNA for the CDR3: TGTGCCAGCAGTCCTATCGGGGGGCGAGGAAACATTCAGTACTTC. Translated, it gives CASSPIGGRGNIQYF.

CDR3 DNA: TGTGCCAGCAGCTTGGGGGATAGGGCCAATGAGCAGTTCTTC. The encoded protein is CASSLGDRANEQFF. The chain couples TRBV11-2 to TRBJ2-1; either TRBD1 or TRBD2 may fit D (5 bases each). Germline assignment: CDR1 SGHAT and CDR2 FQNNGV. This CDR3 contains 14 residues. Trimming pared 3 bases from V and 6 bases from J, leaving 12 bases between.

The CDR3 loop is CASRWTEYQPQHF. CDR3 coding DNA: TGTGCCAGCAGGTGGACGGAATATCAGCCCCAGCATTTT. The chain is built from TRBV28 and TRBJ1-5, with D unclear. V lost 6 bases to trimming and J lost 5 bases, with 11 bases between them. The CDR3 has 13 amino acids. CDR1 MDHEN and CDR2 SYDVKM come from the germline V gene.

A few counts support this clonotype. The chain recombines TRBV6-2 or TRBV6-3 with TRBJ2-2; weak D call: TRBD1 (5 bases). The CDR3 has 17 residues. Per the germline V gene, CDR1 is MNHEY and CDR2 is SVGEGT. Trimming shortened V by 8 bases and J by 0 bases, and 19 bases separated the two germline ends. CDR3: CASSRPVDKPNTGELFF. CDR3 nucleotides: TGTGCCAGCTCACGGCCGGTGGACAAACCGAACACCGGGGAGCTGTTTTTT.

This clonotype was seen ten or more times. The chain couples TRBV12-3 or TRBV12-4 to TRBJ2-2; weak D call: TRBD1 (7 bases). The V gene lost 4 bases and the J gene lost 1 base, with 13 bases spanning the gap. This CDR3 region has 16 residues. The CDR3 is CASSSYRGGNTGELFF. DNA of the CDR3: TGTGCCAGCAGTTCCTACAGGGGAGGGAACACCGGGGAGCTGTTTTTT.

DNA of the CDR3: TGTGCCGTTTCTAGGCGAGGGGAGCAGTTCTTC. Amino acids: CAVSRRGEQFF. This rearrangement joins TRBV6-2 or TRBV6-3 to TRBJ2-1, with D tentatively TRBD2 (5 bases). CDR1 MNHEY and CDR2 SVGEGT come from the germline V gene. V dropped 11 bases and J dropped 10 bases, with 15 bases sitting between them. The CDR3 is made up of 11 amino acids.

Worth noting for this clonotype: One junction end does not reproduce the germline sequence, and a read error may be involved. CDR3: CASSLGTGGLDF. The CDR3, as DNA: TGTGCCAGCAGCTTAGGGACAGGGGGGCTGGACTTC. This chain links TRBV7-2 with TRBJ2-4, with 10 bases that match TRBD1. The CDR3 consists of 12 residues. Germline CDR1 is SGHTA and CDR2 is FQGNSA.

CDR3 amino acids: CASHRAGADTQYF. DNA for the CDR3: TGTGCCAGCCACCGAGCGGGGGCAGATACGCAGTATTTT. This rearrangement joins TRBV6-1 to TRBJ2-3; 8 bases map to TRBD2. CDR1 is MNHNS, CDR2 SASEGT, per germline. V lost 8 bases, J lost 4 bases, and 5 bases stayed unmatched. The CDR3 loop spans 13 amino acids.